Shown below are 31 T cell receptor beta chains from a single sample sequenced in a study of read filtering for tumor transcriptome and immune sequencing. From approximately 430 ng of RNA, a library with molecular barcoded alpha/delta and beta/gamma adaptors was made. Each CDR3 protein is one row after TCRdb ran MiXCR on the reads. The repertoire holds 13,000 to 15,000 distinct CDR3 sequences, with roughly 22% as singletons. The sample taken for sequencing was a population of CD138-negative cells sorted from bone marrow. The origin of the receptors is a donor at least 40 years old with multiple myeloma.

Remarks on this clonotype: A much larger clone lies one base from this, so it may be a read error. This chain uses TRBV27 with TRBJ1-6; a weak D match, TRBD1 (6 bases). The CDR3 length is 15 residues. The germline gives CDR1 MNHEY, CDR2 SMNVEV (reference sequence). CDR3 sequence reads: CASSPYHGDNLPLHF. The CDR3 nucleotides read TGTGCCAGCAGTCCTTATCACGGGGACAATTTACCCCTCCACTTT.

The gene calls are TRBV20-1 and TRBJ1-4, with 7 bases identical to TRBD1. The germline V gene encodes CDR1 DFQATT and CDR2 SNEGSKA (reference sequence). The V gene end was trimmed by 6 bases and the J gene end by 3 bases; junction bases not matched to a gene: 4. This CDR3 has 13 residues. The CDR3 bases are TGCAGTGCCTCCGGGACAGCTAATGAAAAACTGTTTTTT. As protein: CSASGTANEKLFF.

The chain employs TRBV7-8 and TRBJ2-2; D unresolved. Germline CDR1 SGHVS, CDR2 FQNEAQ. This CDR3 comprises 14 residues. V lost 3 bases to trimming and J lost 6 bases, with 11 bases between them. The CDR3 loop is CASSFSTLSGELFF. The CDR3, as DNA: TGTGCCAGCAGCTTTTCAACCTTGTCCGGGGAGCTGTTTTTT. The full variable domain, rest sourced from reference TRBV7-8 and TRBJ2-2, is GAGVSQSPRYKVAKRGQDVALRCDPISGHVSLFWYQQALGQGPEFLTYFQNEAQLDKSGLPSDRFFAERPEGSVSTLKIQRTQQEDSAVYLCASSFSTLSGELFFGEGSRLTVL.

This clonotype was seen a handful of times. The J gene is TRBJ2-1, the V gene TRBV18; D remains ambiguous. V lost 3 bases and J lost 10, with 16 bases in between. The germline V gene has CDR1 KGHSH and CDR2 LQKENI. CDR3 length: 14 amino acids. CDR3 sequence: CASSPLASSNEQFF. The CDR3 DNA follows: TGTGCCAGCTCACCCCTTGCGTCTTCGAACGAGCAGTTCTTC.

The sample holds many counts of this clonotype. The chain joins TRBV27 to TRBJ1-1; D remains ambiguous. This CDR3 has 12 residues. Trimming cost V 3 bases and J 8 bases, with 10 bases left between them. Germline V gene sequence: CDR1 MNHEY, CDR2 SMNVEV (reference sequence). CDR3 protein: CASSFVGPEAFF. DNA of the CDR3: TGTGCCAGCAGTTTTGTGGGCCCCGAAGCTTTCTTT.

The J gene is TRBJ2-5, the V gene TRBV29-1; D gene ambiguous. The CDR3 runs to 10 residues. Trimming shortened V by 6 bases and J by 6 bases, and 8 bases separated the two germline ends. Looked up from germline, CDR1 is SQVTM and CDR2 is ANQGSEA. CDR3: CSVELQTQYF. As DNA, the CDR3 is TGCAGCGTAGAACTTCAGACCCAGTACTTC.

This clonotype was observed a few times. This chain connects TRBV5-1 to TRBJ2-3; D is ambiguous. V was cut by 5 bases and J by 2 bases, with 12 bases left in between. Germline lookup yields CDR1 SGHRS and CDR2 YFSETQ. This CDR3 spans 14 amino acids. The CDR3 sequence: CASRGIPSTDTQYF. CDR3 in DNA: TGCGCCAGCAGAGGGATTCCATCCACAGATACGCAGTATTTT.

This rearrangement joins TRBV7-9 to TRBJ2-1; no firm D call. V dropped 4 bases and J dropped 9 bases, with 7 bases sitting between them. The CDR3 contains 11 residues. CDR1 and CDR2 from the germline V gene are SEHNR and FQNEAQ (reference sequence). The CDR3 DNA reads TGTGCCAGCAGCTGGGGTATTGAGCAGTTCTTC. Its translation is CASSWGIEQFF.

The rearrangement links TRBV28 to TRBJ1-2; D unclear. The germline V gene has CDR1 MDHEN and CDR2 SYDVKM. The CDR3 extends over 12 amino acids. With 1 base removed from V and 5 bases from J, the gap between germline ends came to 5 bases. The CDR3 coding sequence is TGTGCCAGCAGTTTATTCCTATATGGCTACACCTTC. This translates into CASSLFLYGYTF.

The V and J genes are TRBV11-1 and TRBJ2-1; TRBD2 aligns across 11 bases. V lost 4 bases to trimming and J lost 6 bases; unmatched junction nucleotides: 2. The germline V gene has CDR1 SGHAT and CDR2 FQDESV (reference sequence). The CDR3 extends over 14 amino acids. DNA for the CDR3: TGTGCCAGCAGCTGGCTAGCGGGAGGCAATGAGCAGTTCTTC. Protein sequence: CASSWLAGGNEQFF.

Points on this clonotype: This may be a read error: a much more frequent sequence differs by one nucleotide. V and J are TRBV6-2 or TRBV6-3 and TRBJ2-1, with D possibly being TRBD1 (5 bases). This CDR3 has 13 amino acids. Per germline, CDR1 MNHEY and CDR2 SVGEGT. The DNA of the CDR3 is TGTGCCAGCGGTTATCGACAGAACAATGAGCAGTTCTTC. Translation: CASGYRQNNEQFF.

Ten or more counts support this clonotype. Written as DNA, the CDR3 is TGTGCCAGCAGTTTTCGTGGAGGGGACACTGAAGCTTTCTTT. Its translation is CASSFRGGDTEAFF. The rearrangement links TRBV12-3 or TRBV12-4 to TRBJ1-1; D is possibly TRBD1 (5 bases). The CDR3 extends over 14 amino acids. V lost 3 bases to trimming and J lost 3 bases, with 11 bases between them.

There are a few counts of this clonotype. The chain uses TRBV11-3 and TRBJ2-3; TRBD1 is a possible D gene (5 bases). The V gene's germline CDR1 is SGHNT and CDR2 YENEEA. CDR3 length equals 17 residues. Trimming took off 1 base at V and 0 bases at J, with 14 bases between the two ends. CDR3 sequence reads: CASSLVSDTSSTDTQYF. CDR3 nucleotide sequence: TGTGCCAGCAGCTTAGTATCGGACACTTCTAGCACAGATACGCAGTATTTT.

This clonotype was detected once. V is TRBV4-2 and J is TRBJ2-7, with 8 bases matching TRBD1. Germline-derived CDR1 and CDR2 are LGHNA and YNFKEQ. The CDR3 has 15 amino acids. J was trimmed by 4 bases and V by 0 bases; bases with no gene match: 5. The CDR3 coding sequence is TGTGCCAGCAGCCAAGATCGAGGACAGGGATACGAGCAGTACTTC. Amino acid sequence: CASSQDRGQGYEQYF.

This clonotype is a singleton in its sample. This may be a read error, as it is one base from a much larger clone. This rearrangement joins TRBV2 to TRBJ2-5; D call uncertain. V was pared by 4 bases and J by 2 bases, with 8 bases between. This CDR3 comprises 13 residues. Germline lookup yields CDR1 SNHLY and CDR2 FYNNEI. The CDR3 protein is CASSGTIQETQYF. The CDR3 nucleotides are TGTGCCAGCAGTGGAACGATACAAGAGACCCAGTACTTC. The variable domain in full, completed from reference TRBV2 and TRBJ2-5, reads EPEVTQTPSHQVTQMGQEVILRCVPISNHLYFYWYRQILGQKVEFLVSFYNNEISEKSEIFDDQFSVERPDGSNFTLKIRSTKLEDSAMYFCASSGTIQETQYFGPGTRLLVL.

In its sample, this clonotype was seen a few times. In DNA, the CDR3 is TGTGCCAGCAGTTACTCAGGGCGGACAGGGAGAATCATGAACACTGAAGCTTTCTTT. It is translated as CASSYSGRTGRIMNTEAFF. This chain links TRBV6-6 with TRBJ1-1, with 8 bases aligning to TRBD1. The CDR3 is 19 residues long. Trimming cost V 0 bases and J 0 bases; bases outside gene matches: 12. Germline assignment: CDR1 MNHNY and CDR2 SVGAGI (reference sequence).

This sequence joins TRBV2 and TRBJ1-2; 8 bases line up with TRBD1. Per germline, CDR1 SNHLY and CDR2 FYNNEI. The length of the CDR3 is 15 residues. V trimming: 4 bases; J trimming: 7 bases; junction bases outside the gene matches: 11. The CDR3 protein is CASSAPPGRGLGYTF. CDR3 sequence (DNA): TGTGCCAGCAGTGCACCGCCGGGCAGGGGGCTTGGCTACACCTTC.

This clonotype showed up many times. The DNA of the CDR3 is TGTGCCAGCAGCCCTAGCGGCAATGAGCAGTTCTTC. Amino acid sequence: CASSPSGNEQFF. J is TRBJ2-1 and V is TRBV7-9; 7 nucleotides align to TRBD2. CDR1 and CDR2 from the germline V gene are SEHNR and FQNEAQ (reference sequence). V shed 5 bases, J shed 6 bases, and the junction held 1 base outside the gene matches. This CDR3 region has 12 residues. The full variable domain, rest sourced from reference TRBV7-9 and TRBJ2-1, is DTGVSQNPRHKITKRGQNVTFRCDPISEHNRLYWYRQTLGQGPEFLTYFQNEAQLEKSRLLSDRFSAERPKGSFSTLEIQRTEQGDSAMYLCASSPSGNEQFFGPGTRLTVL.

This clonotype was seen at least ten times. The chain recombines TRBV9 with TRBJ2-2; 7 bases are shared with TRBD1. Germline assignment: CDR1 SGDLS and CDR2 YYNGEE. This CDR3 region has 15 residues. With 4 bases clipped from V and 4 bases from J, the junction kept 7 bases outside the gene matches. CDR3 sequence (DNA): TGTGCCAGCAGCTTCGGACAGGCTAGCACCGGGGAGCTGTTTTTT. Translated, it gives CASSFGQASTGELFF.

A remark on this clonotype: This clone may be a read error of a much larger clone one base away. The chain uses TRBV6-2 or TRBV6-3 and TRBJ2-1; 7 bases agree with TRBD1. The CDR3 extends over 11 amino acids. V gave up 5 bases and J gave up 13 bases; unmatched junction bases: 5. The germline CDR1 and CDR2 sequences are MNHEY and SVGEGT. As DNA, the CDR3 is TGTGCCAGCAGTCGTGACAGGGTCCAGTTCTTC. Translated: CASSRDRVQFF.

This chain joins TRBV20-1 and TRBJ2-3; 10 nucleotides line up with TRBD2. The CDR3 length is 15 residues. V was pared by 0 bases and J by 4 bases, with 4 bases of the junction left unmatched. Per the germline V gene, CDR1 is DFQATT and CDR2 is SNEGSKA (reference sequence). In nucleotides, the CDR3 is TGCAGTGCTAGAGATTTCACTAGCGGGGCAGATACGCAGTATTTT. It encodes CSARDFTSGADTQYF.

This chain joins TRBV6-1 and TRBJ2-3; 9 bases fit TRBD2. With V trimmed by 8 bases and J by 1 base, 7 bases remained unmatched. CDR1 MNHNS and CDR2 SASEGT come from the germline V gene. There are 15 residues in the CDR3. Here the CDR3 DNA reads TGTGCCAGCGGGGGACCTAGCGGGGGCACAGATACGCAGTATTTT. Residues: CASGGPSGGTDTQYF.

The J gene is TRBJ2-7, the V gene TRBV6-5; TRBD2 aligns across 12 bases. Germline values: CDR1 MNHEY, CDR2 SVGAGI. This CDR3 has 15 residues. Trimming removed 6 bases from V and 5 bases from J; junction bases left unmatched: 8. In DNA, the CDR3 is TGTGCCAGCAGAGCGACTAGCGGGAGTTCCGACGAGCAGTACTTC. Its protein product is CASRATSGSSDEQYF.

The J gene is TRBJ1-1, the V gene TRBV6-1; D might be TRBD1 (5 bases). V was shortened by 0 bases and J by 7 bases, with 15 bases between the two germline ends. The CDR3 consists of 15 residues. Per the germline V gene, CDR1 is MNHNS and CDR2 is SASEGT. In DNA form, the CDR3 reads TGTGCCAGCAGTGAAGCCATGTTAGGGGAGGGTGAAGCTTTCTTT. Residues: CASSEAMLGEGEAFF.

The chain recombines TRBV5-1 with TRBJ2-1; the D gene is possibly TRBD2 (6 bases). This CDR3 contains 15 residues. V was pared by 4 bases and J by 6 bases, with 17 bases between. Germline-derived CDR1 and CDR2 are SGHRS and YFSETQ. CDR3 nucleotide sequence: TGCGCCAGCAGCGAGGGACTTTTCCCCGTCAATGAGCAGTTCTTC. Translated: CASSEGLFPVNEQFF.

This clonotype was detected ten times or more. The CDR3 sequence is CASSRGTGELFF. The CDR3 region has the DNA TGTGCCAGCAGCAGGGGGACCGGGGAGCTGTTTTTT. This sequence joins TRBV2 and TRBJ2-2; 7 nucleotides agree with TRBD1. The J segment lost 5 bases and the V segment lost 6 bases, leaving 0 bases of the junction unmatched. Germline CDR1 is SNHLY and CDR2 is FYNNEI. The CDR3 is 12 residues long.

This clonotype was found a few times. The V and J genes are TRBV25-1 and TRBJ2-7; D uncertain. V was clipped by 2 bases and J by 4 bases, with 9 bases between them. Germline CDR1 and CDR2: MGHDK and SYGVNS. This CDR3 contains 13 residues. This chain's CDR3 is CASSEGEGYEQYF. CDR3 DNA sequence: TGTGCCAGCAGTGAAGGGGAAGGTTACGAGCAGTACTTC.

The table lists this clonotype with many counts. CDR3 loop: CASSYMPGAEYTF. For the CDR3, the DNA is TGTGCCAGCAGTTATATGCCCGGTGCTGAGTACACCTTC. The V and J genes are TRBV6-6 and TRBJ1-2; D unclear. Germline V gives CDR1 MNHNY, CDR2 SVGAGI (reference sequence). The length of the CDR3 is 13 residues. The germline V and J ends were trimmed by 3 bases and 11 bases, with 16 bases remaining between them.

V usage is TRBV7-2 and J usage is TRBJ1-5; D gene ambiguous. The germline V gene encodes CDR1 SGHTA and CDR2 FQGNSA. The V end was cut by 0 bases, the J end by 6 bases, with 6 bases between. The CDR3 covers 13 residues. CDR3 protein: CASSLALGQPQHF. DNA for the CDR3: TGTGCCAGCAGCTTAGCTCTGGGTCAGCCCCAGCATTTT. Looking up the rest from reference TRBV7-2 and TRBJ1-5 gives the full variable domain: GAGVSQSPSNKVTEKGKDVELRCDPISGHTALYWYRQSLGQGLEFLIYFQGNSAPDKSGLPSDRFSAERTGGSVSTLTIQRTQQEDSAVYLCASSLALGQPQHFGDGTRLSIL.

The V gene is TRBV11-2, the J gene TRBJ2-1, with D perhaps given as TRBD1 or TRBD2 (5 bases each). The CDR3 runs 15 residues. Germline CDR1 and CDR2: SGHAT and FQNNGV. V was pared by 6 bases and J by 5 bases, with 17 bases between. CDR3 bases: TGTGCCAGCAGATACCGGGACGCCCTAAACAATGAGCAGTTCTTC. The encoded protein is CASRYRDALNNEQFF.

V usage is TRBV6-6 and J usage is TRBJ2-3; D might be TRBD2 (6 bases). V lost 6 bases to trimming and J lost 3 bases, with 19 bases between them. This CDR3 contains 16 residues. Germline CDR1 reads MNHNY; CDR2 reads SVGAGI (reference sequence). The CDR3, as DNA: TGTGCCAGCAGGCCTTCCTGGGCGGGGTTGACAGATACGCAGTATTTT. This codes for CASRPSWAGLTDTQYF.